These 5 T cell receptor beta chains were all obtained from the same sample, sequenced in a study of T cell changes during pregnancy in multiple sclerosis. Sequenced by immunoSEQ multiplex PCR; TCRdb stores in-frame clones only, minus some. The sample carries tens of thousands of clones, 91% recorded once. Sequences were derived from CD4+ T cells from peripheral blood mononuclear cells, sampled after pregnancy. Source of these receptors: a female donor in good health, enrolled as a control in a pregnancy study.

This chain links TRBV15 with TRBJ2-3; no clear D. The CDR3 runs 15 residues. Trimming pared 5 bases from V and 0 bases from J, leaving 12 bases between. Germline lookup yields CDR1 LNHNV and CDR2 YYDKDF (reference sequence). The DNA of the CDR3 is TGTGCCACCAGCGGCGACATAACTAGCACAGATACGCAGTATTTT. Its translation is CATSGDITSTDTQYF. The variable domain in full, completed from reference TRBV15 and TRBJ2-3, reads DAMVIQNPRYQVTQFGKPVTLSCSQTLNHNVMYWYQQKSSQAPKLLFHYYDKDFNNEADTPDNFQSRRPNTSFCFLDIRSPGLGDTAMYLCATSGDITSTDTQYFGPGTRLTVL.

The chain carries TRBV4-1 and TRBJ1-1, with D tentatively TRBD1 (5 bases). CDR1 is MGHRA, CDR2 YSYEKL, per germline. This CDR3 is built from 15 residues. Trimming left V 3 bases short and J 1 base short, with 12 bases between. CDR3 nucleotides: TGCGCCAGCAGCCAGCTCGGACACCCGAACACTGAAGCTTTCTTT. It is translated as CASSQLGHPNTEAFF.

The chain combines TRBV11-2 with TRBJ2-3, with D unresolved. V was pared by 1 base and J by 3 bases, with 2 bases between. The CDR3 runs 12 residues. CDR1 and CDR2 from the germline V gene are SGHAT and FQNNGV. The CDR3 nucleotides are TGTGCCAGCAGCTTAGTAACAGATACGCAGTATTTT. This sequence encodes CASSLVTDTQYF.

The chain employs TRBV7-2 and TRBJ1-1; D is ambiguous. The V end was cut by 1 base, the J end by 0 bases, with 6 bases between. The CDR3 covers 14 residues. Germline assignment: CDR1 SGHTA and CDR2 FQGNSA. The CDR3 reads CASSLGHLNTEAFF. Written as DNA, the CDR3 is TGTGCCAGCAGCTTAGGACATTTGAACACTGAAGCTTTCTTT.

This clone was detected once. The rearrangement joins TRBV5-4 to TRBJ2-5; the match to TRBD2 covers 12 bases. Germline-derived CDR1 and CDR2 are SGHNT and YYREEE (reference sequence). This CDR3 has 18 amino acids. The J segment lost 2 bases and the V segment lost 4 bases, leaving 12 bases of the junction unmatched. CDR3 loop: CASSPSSGGAGSQETQYF. DNA for the CDR3: TGTGCCAGCAGCCCATCTAGCGGGGGGGCCGGGAGTCAAGAGACCCAGTACTTC.